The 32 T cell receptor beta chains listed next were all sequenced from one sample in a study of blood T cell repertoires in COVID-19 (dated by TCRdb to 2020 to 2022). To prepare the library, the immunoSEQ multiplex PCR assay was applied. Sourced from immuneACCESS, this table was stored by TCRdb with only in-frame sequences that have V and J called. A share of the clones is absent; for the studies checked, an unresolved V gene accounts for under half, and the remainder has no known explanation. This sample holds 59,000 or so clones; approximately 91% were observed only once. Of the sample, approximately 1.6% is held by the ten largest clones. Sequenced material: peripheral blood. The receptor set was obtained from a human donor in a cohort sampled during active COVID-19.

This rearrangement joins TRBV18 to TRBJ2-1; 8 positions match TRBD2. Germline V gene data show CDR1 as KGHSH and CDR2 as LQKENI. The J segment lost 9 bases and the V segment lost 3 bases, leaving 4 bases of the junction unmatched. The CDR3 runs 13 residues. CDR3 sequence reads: CASSPGLEGEQFF. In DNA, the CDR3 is TGTGCCAGCTCACCGGGACTAGAAGGTGAGCAGTTCTTC.

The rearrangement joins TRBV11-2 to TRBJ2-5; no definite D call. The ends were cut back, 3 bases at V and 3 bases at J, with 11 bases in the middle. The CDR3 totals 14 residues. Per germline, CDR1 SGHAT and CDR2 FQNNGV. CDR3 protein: CASSFGLSEETQYF. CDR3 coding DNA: TGTGCCAGCAGCTTCGGGTTATCAGAAGAGACCCAGTACTTC.

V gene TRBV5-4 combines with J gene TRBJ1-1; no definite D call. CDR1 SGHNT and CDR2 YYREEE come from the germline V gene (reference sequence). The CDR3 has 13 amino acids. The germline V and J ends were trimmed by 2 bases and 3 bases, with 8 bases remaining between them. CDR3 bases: TGTGCCAGCAGCTTACAGACGTACACTGAAGCTTTCTTT. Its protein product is CASSLQTYTEAFF.

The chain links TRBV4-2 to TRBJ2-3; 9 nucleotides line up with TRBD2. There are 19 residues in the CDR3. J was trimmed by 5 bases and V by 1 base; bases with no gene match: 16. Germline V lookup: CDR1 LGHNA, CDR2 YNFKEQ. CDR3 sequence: CASSQAVYASGNGVDTQYF. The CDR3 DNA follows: TGTGCCAGCAGCCAAGCCGTGTATGCTAGCGGGAATGGGGTAGATACGCAGTATTTT.

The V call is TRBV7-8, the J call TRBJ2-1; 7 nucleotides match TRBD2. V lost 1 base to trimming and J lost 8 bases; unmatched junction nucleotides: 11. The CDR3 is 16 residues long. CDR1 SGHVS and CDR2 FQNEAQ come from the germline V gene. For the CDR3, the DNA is TGTGCCAGCAGCTTAGAAGGTGGGAGGGGCCCCCATGAGCAGTTCTTC. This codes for CASSLEGGRGPHEQFF.

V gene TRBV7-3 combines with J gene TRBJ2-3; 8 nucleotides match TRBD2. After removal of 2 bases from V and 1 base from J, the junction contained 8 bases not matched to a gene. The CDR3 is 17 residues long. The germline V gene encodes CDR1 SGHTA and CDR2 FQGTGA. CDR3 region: CASSLLSLTSGTDTQYF. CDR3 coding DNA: TGTGCCAGCAGCTTACTTTCTCTGACTAGCGGCACAGATACGCAGTATTTT.

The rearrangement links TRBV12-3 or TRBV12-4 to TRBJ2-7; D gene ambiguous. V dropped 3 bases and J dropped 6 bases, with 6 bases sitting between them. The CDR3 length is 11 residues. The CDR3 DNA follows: TGTGCCAGCAGTTTGAGGCGCGAGCAGTACTTC. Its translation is CASSLRREQYF.

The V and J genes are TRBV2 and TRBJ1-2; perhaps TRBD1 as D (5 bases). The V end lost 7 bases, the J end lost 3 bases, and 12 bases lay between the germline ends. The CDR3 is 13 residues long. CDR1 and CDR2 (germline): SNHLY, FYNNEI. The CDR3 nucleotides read TGTGCCAGCACCGTCGGGGGTTACTATGGCTACACCTTC. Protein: CASTVGGYYGYTF.

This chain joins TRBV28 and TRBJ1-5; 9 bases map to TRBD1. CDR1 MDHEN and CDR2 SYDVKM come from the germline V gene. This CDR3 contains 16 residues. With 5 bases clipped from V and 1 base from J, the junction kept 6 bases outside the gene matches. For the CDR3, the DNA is TGTGCCAGCAGTCCAATGGGACAGGGAAGCAATCAGCCCCAGCATTTT. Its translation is CASSPMGQGSNQPQHF.

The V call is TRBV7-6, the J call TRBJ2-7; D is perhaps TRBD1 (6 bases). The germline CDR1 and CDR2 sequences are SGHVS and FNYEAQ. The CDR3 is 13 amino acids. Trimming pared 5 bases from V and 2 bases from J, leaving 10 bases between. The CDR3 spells CASSTGQTYEQYF. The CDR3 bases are TGTGCCAGCAGCACAGGACAGACCTACGAGCAGTACTTC.

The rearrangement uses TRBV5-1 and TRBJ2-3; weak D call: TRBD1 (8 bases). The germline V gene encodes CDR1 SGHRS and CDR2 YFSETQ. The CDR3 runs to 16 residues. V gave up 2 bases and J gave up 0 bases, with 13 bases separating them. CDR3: CASSLGQGGSTDTQYF. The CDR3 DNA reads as TGCGCCAGCAGCTTAGGACAGGGAGGGAGCACAGATACGCAGTATTTT. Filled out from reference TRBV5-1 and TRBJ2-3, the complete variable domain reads KAGVTQTPRYLIKTRGQQVTLSCSPISGHRSVSWYQQTPGQGLQFLFEYFSETQRNKGNFPGRFSGRQFSNSRSEMNVSTLELGDSALYLCASSLGQGGSTDTQYFGPGTRLTVL.

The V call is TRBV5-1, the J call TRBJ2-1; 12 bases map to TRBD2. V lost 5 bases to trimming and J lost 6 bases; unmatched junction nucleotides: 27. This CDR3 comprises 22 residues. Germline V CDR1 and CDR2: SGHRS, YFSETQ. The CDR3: CASRELSPELVASGRARNEQFF. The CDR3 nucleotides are TGCGCCAGCAGAGAGCTAAGCCCCGAACTCGTAGCTAGCGGGAGGGCACGCAATGAGCAGTTCTTC.

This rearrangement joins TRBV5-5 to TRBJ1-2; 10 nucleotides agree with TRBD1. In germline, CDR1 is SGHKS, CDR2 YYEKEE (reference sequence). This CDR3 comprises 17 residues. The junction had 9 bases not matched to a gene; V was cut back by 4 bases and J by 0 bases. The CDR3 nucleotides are TGTGCCAGCAGCCCCGGGACAGGGGTTATAGCTAACTATGGCTACACCTTC. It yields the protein CASSPGTGVIANYGYTF.

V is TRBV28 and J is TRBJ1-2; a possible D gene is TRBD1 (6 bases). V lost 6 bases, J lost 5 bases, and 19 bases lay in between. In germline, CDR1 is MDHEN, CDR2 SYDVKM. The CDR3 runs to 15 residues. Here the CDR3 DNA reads TGTGCCAGCAGGTCCCCACCCGGACAGTTATATGGCTACACCTTC. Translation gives CASRSPPGQLYGYTF.

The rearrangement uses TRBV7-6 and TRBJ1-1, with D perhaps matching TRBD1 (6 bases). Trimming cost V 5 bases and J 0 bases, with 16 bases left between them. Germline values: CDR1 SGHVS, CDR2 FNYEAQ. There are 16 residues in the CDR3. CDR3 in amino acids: CASSQNIPGVNTEAFF. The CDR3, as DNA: TGTGCCAGCAGCCAGAACATACCAGGGGTGAACACTGAAGCTTTCTTT.

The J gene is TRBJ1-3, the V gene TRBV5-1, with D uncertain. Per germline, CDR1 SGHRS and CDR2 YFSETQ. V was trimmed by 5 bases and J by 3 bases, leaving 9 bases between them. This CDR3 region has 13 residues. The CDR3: CASRPGSGNTIYF. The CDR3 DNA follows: TGCGCCAGCAGACCTGGGAGTGGAAACACCATATATTTT.

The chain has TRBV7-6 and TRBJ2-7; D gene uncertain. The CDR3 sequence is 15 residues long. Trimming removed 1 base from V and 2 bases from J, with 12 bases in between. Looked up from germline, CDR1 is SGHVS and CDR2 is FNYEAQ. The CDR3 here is CASSLEMGTAYEQYF. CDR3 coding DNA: TGTGCCAGCAGCTTAGAAATGGGCACCGCCTACGAGCAGTACTTC.

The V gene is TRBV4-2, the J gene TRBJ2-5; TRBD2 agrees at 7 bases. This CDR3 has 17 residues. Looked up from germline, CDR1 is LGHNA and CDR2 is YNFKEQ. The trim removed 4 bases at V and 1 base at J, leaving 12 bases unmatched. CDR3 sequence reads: CASSPHSGGSTQETQYF. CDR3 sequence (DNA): TGTGCCAGCAGCCCCCATTCGGGCGGGAGCACCCAAGAGACCCAGTACTTC.

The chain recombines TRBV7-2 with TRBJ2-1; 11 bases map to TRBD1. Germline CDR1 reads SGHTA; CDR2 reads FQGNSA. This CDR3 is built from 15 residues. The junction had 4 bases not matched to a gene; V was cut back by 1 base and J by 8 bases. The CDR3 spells CASSLGGTGGYEQFF. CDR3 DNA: TGTGCCAGCAGCTTAGGTGGGACAGGGGGATATGAGCAGTTCTTC.

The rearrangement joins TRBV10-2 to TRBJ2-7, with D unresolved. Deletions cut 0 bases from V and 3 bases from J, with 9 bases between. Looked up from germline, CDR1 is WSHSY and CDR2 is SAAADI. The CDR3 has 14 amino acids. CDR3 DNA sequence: TGCGCCAGCAGTGAGTCTATGGCTGTCTACGAGCAGTACTTC. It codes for CASSESMAVYEQYF.

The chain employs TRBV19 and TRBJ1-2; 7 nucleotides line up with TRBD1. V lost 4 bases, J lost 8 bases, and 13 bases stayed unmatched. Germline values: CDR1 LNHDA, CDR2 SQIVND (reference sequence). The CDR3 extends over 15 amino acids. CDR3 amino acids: CASSTPGQSRRGYTF. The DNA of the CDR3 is TGTGCCAGTAGTACCCCGGGACAGTCTCGTAGAGGCTACACCTTC.

The CDR3 bases are TGCAGCGTTGGGGGAACGACAGGGGGTAGGTCTGGGGCCAACGTCCTGACTTTC. Translation gives CSVGGTTGGRSGANVLTF. The chain links TRBV29-1 to TRBJ2-6, with 9 bases matching TRBD1. J gave up 1 base and V 4 bases, and 11 bases lay outside the gene matches. CDR1 SQVTM and CDR2 ANQGSEA come from the germline V gene. The CDR3 runs to 18 residues. Drawing the rest from reference TRBV29-1 and TRBJ2-6, the complete variable domain is SAVISQKPSRDICQRGTSLTIQCQVDSQVTMMFWYRQQPGQSLTLIATANQGSEATYESGFVIDKFPISRPNLTFSTLTVSNMSPEDSSIYLCSVGGTTGGRSGANVLTFGAGSRLTVL.

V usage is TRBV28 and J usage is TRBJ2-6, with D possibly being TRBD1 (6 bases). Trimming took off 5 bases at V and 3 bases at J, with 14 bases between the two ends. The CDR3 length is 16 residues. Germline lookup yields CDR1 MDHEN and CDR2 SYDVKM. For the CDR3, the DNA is TGTGCCAGCAGTCGGGACACCTCCATTGGGGCCAACGTCCTGACTTTC. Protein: CASSRDTSIGANVLTF.

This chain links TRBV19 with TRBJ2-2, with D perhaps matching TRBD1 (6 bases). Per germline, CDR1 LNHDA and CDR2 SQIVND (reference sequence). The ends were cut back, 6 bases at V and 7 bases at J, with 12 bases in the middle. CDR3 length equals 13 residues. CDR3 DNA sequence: TGTGCCAGTAGGTACAGGGCCGGCGGGGAGCTGTTTTTT. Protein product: CASRYRAGGELFF.

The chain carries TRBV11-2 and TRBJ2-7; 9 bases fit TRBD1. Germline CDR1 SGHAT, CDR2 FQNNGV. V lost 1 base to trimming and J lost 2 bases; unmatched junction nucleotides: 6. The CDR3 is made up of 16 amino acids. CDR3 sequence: CASSLGPGTGTYEQYF. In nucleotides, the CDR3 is TGTGCCAGCAGCTTAGGTCCGGGGACAGGGACCTACGAGCAGTACTTC. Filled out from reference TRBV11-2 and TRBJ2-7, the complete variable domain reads EAGVAQSPRYKIIEKRQSVAFWCNPISGHATLYWYQQILGQGPKLLIQFQNNGVVDDSQLPKDRFSAERLKGVDSTLKIQPAKLEDSAVYLCASSLGPGTGTYEQYFGPGTRLTVT.

CDR3 protein: CASSPNTGEGETQYF. DNA of the CDR3: TGTGCCAGCAGCCCCAACACGGGAGAGGGGGAGACCCAGTACTTC. This chain links TRBV7-2 with TRBJ2-5, with a weak D call TRBD2 (6 bases). This CDR3 comprises 15 residues. Trimming left V 5 bases short and J 5 bases short, with 18 bases between. CDR1 and CDR2 from the germline V gene are SGHTA and FQGNSA. Full variable domain (outside the CDR3, taken from reference TRBV7-2 and TRBJ2-5): GAGVSQSPSNKVTEKGKDVELRCDPISGHTALYWYRQSLGQGLEFLIYFQGNSAPDKSGLPSDRFSAERTGGSVSTLTIQRTQQEDSAVYLCASSPNTGEGETQYFGPGTRLLVL.

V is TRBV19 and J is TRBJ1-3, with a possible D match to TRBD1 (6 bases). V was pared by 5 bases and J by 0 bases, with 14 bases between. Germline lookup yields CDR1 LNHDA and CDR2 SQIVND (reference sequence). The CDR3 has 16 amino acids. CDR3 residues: CASSARQALSGNTIYF. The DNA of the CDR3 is TGTGCCAGTAGTGCAAGACAGGCCCTCTCTGGAAACACCATATATTTT.

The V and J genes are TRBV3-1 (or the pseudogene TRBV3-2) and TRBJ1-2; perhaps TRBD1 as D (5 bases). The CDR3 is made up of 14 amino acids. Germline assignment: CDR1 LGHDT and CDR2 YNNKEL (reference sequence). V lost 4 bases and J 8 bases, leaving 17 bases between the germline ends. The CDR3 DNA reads TGTGCCAGCAGCCCCGGAGGGACTGTAGGAGGCTACACCTTC. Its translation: CASSPGGTVGGYTF.

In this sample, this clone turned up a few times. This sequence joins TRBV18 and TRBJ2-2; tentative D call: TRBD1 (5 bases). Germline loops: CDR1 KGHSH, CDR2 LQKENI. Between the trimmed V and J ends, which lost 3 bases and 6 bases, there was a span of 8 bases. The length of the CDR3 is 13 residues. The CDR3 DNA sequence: TGTGCCAGCTCACCGGACACTTCCGGGGAGCTGTTTTTT. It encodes CASSPDTSGELFF.

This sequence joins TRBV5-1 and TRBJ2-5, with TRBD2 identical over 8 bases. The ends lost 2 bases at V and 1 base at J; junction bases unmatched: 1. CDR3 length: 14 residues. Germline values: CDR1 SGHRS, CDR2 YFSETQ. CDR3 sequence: CASSLTSGQETQYF. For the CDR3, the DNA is TGCGCCAGCAGCTTAACTAGCGGCCAAGAGACCCAGTACTTC.

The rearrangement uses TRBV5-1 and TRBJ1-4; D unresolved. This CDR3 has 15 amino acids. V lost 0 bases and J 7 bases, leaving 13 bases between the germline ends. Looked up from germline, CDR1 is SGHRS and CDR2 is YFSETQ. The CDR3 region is CASSLGGSQAEKLFF. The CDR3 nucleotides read TGCGCCAGCAGCTTGGGAGGGAGCCAAGCTGAAAAACTGTTTTTT.

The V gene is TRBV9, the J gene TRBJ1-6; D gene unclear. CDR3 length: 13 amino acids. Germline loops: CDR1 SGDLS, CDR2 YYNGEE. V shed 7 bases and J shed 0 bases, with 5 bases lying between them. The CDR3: CASSSSYNSPLHF. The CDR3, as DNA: TGTGCCAGCTCGAGCTCCTATAATTCACCCCTCCACTTT.